Listed below are T cell receptor beta chains from one sample, sequenced in a study of blood T cell repertoires in COVID-19. The protocol was immunoSEQ multiplex PCR, while the TCRdb copy is restricted to in-frame clones and leaves out a portion. This sample carries fewer than 300,000 clones, approximately 90% of them seen once, and the ten largest clones take 1.1%. The sequencing input was PBMCs or T cells enriched from blood (not recorded which). The receptors were sampled from a woman in her twenties or thirties who had recovered from COVID-19. CDR3s include the opening cysteine and the closing phenylalanine or tryptophan. The D gene is left open where the match is weak. Size tells how often a clone was seen (once, few, many) or the class of an expanded clone, and some rows leave it out.

j_call	clone_size	cdr3_length	d_call	v_call	cdr3_aa	cdr3_nt
TRBJ2-2	.	19	TRBD2	TRBV14	CASSQDWTSGRSNTGELFF	TGTGCCAGCAGCCAAGATTGGACTAGCGGGAGGTCGAACACCGGGGAGCTGTTTTTT
TRBJ2-1	.	15	TRBD1	TRBV11-3	CASSLPRGHIREQFF	TGTGCCAGCAGCTTACCCAGGGGGCATATCCGTGAGCAGTTCTTC
TRBJ1-2	.	13	.	TRBV19	CASSIGGFDGYTF	TGTGCCAGTAGTATCGGAGGGTTCGATGGCTACACCTTC
TRBJ2-1	.	17	TRBD2	TRBV7-6	CASSQRTGTSGYNEQFF	TGTGCCAGCAGCCAACGCACCGGGACTAGCGGGTACAATGAGCAGTTCTTC
TRBJ2-2	.	14	TRBD1	TRBV7-2	CASRGQGGTGELFF	TGTGCCAGCAGGGGACAGGGCGGCACCGGGGAGCTGTTTTTT
TRBJ2-7	.	17	TRBD2	TRBV6-1	CASSEARSLAALYEQYF	TGTGCCAGCAGTGAAGCGCGTAGTCTAGCGGCTTTATACGAGCAGTACTTC
TRBJ2-2	.	19	TRBD2	TRBV10-1	CASSPLAGAEDSNTGELFF	TGCGCCAGCAGTCCTCTAGCGGGAGCAGAAGATTCGAACACCGGGGAGCTGTTTTTT
TRBJ2-7	.	15	TRBD1	TRBV6-5	CASSPNMRGLYEQYF	TGTGCCAGCAGTCCTAATATGAGGGGGCTCTACGAGCAGTACTTC
TRBJ2-3	.	14	TRBD2	TRBV28	CASSPSGFTDTQYF	TGTGCCAGCAGTCCTAGCGGGTTCACAGATACGCAGTATTTT
TRBJ2-2	.	19	TRBD2	TRBV6-2/TRBV6-3	CASSYSEPGLAGYTGELFF	TGTGCCAGCAGTTACTCAGAACCCGGACTAGCGGGTTACACCGGGGAGCTGTTTTTT
TRBJ2-1	.	13	TRBD1	TRBV5-4	CATSGQGINEQFF	TGTGCCACCTCGGGACAGGGAATTAATGAGCAGTTCTTC
TRBJ2-7	.	15	TRBD2	TRBV5-1	CASSPIAGGSYEQYF	TGCGCCAGCAGCCCCATAGCGGGTGGCTCCTACGAGCAGTACTTC
TRBJ1-1	.	14	.	TRBV6-2/TRBV6-3	CASSDPGMNTEAFF	TGTGCCAGCAGTGATCCAGGGATGAACACTGAAGCTTTCTTT
TRBJ2-6	.	17	.	TRBV24-1	CATEARQSHSGANVLTF	TGTGCCACCGAAGCTCGACAGTCCCACTCTGGGGCCAACGTCCTGACTTTC
TRBJ1-1	.	17	TRBD1	TRBV5-1	CASSRLDDRGDNTEAFF	TGCGCCAGCAGCCGGCTAGATGACAGGGGCGATAACACTGAAGCTTTCTTT
TRBJ2-7	.	15	TRBD2	TRBV7-2	CASSLVLGSGWEQYF	TGTGCCAGCAGCTTAGTGTTAGGTAGCGGGTGGGAGCAGTACTTC
TRBJ2-3	.	15	TRBD1	TRBV7-9	CASSSSGGRTDTQYF	TGTGCCAGCAGCTCCTCAGGGGGCCGCACAGATACGCAGTATTTT
TRBJ1-2	.	12	.	TRBV7-2	CASSLERAGYTF	TGTGCCAGCAGCTTAGAGAGGGCTGGCTACACCTTC
TRBJ2-2	.	13	.	TRBV18	CASSHSNTGELFF	TGTGCCAGCTCACACAGTAACACCGGGGAGCTGTTTTTT
TRBJ2-3	.	18	TRBD2	TRBV5-6	CASSRTSGRARVTDTQYF	TGTGCCAGCAGCCGGACTAGCGGGAGGGCCCGGGTGACAGATACGCAGTATTTT
TRBJ2-7	.	12	.	TRBV6-5	CASSARGYEQYF	TGTGCCAGCAGCGCCAGGGGTTACGAGCAGTACTTC
TRBJ2-3	.	16	TRBD2	TRBV11-2	CASSQHTSGPTDTQYF	TGTGCCAGCAGCCAACACACTAGCGGCCCCACAGATACGCAGTATTTT
TRBJ2-1	.	15	.	TRBV7-2	CASRRDGSSYNEQFF	TGTGCCAGCAGGAGGGACGGGAGCTCCTACAATGAGCAGTTCTTC
TRBJ2-5	.	13	.	TRBV7-9	CASSPRTGETQYF	TGTGCCAGCAGCCCAAGAACGGGGGAGACCCAGTACTTC
TRBJ2-7	.	15	TRBD2	TRBV7-2	CASSFFTSGSNEQYF	TGTGCCAGCAGCTTTTTCACTAGCGGGAGTAACGAGCAGTACTTC
TRBJ2-3	.	13	.	TRBV2	CASMSGYTDTQYF	TGTGCCAGCATGTCGGGGTACACAGATACGCAGTATTTT
TRBJ2-7	.	15	.	TRBV5-1	CASSTGTMQSYEQYF	TGCGCCAGCAGTACCGGGACAATGCAATCCTACGAGCAGTACTTC
TRBJ2-3	.	16	.	TRBV7-3	CASSGHRVAGADTQYF	TGTGCCAGCAGCGGACATCGGGTGGCAGGGGCAGATACGCAGTATTTT
TRBJ2-1	once	16	TRBD1	TRBV18	CASSPSGTVAGNEQFF	TGTGCCAGCTCACCATCCGGGACAGTAGCCGGCAATGAGCAGTTCTTC
TRBJ2-3	.	14	.	TRBV27	CASRRKPSTDTQYF	TGTGCCAGCAGGAGAAAACCCAGCACAGATACGCAGTATTTT
TRBJ1-5	.	18	TRBD1	TRBV7-9	CASTPRIGQAVVNQPQHF	TGTGCCAGCACTCCGCGGATTGGACAGGCGGTAGTCAATCAGCCCCAGCATTTT
TRBJ2-7	.	16	TRBD2	TRBV2	CASSDLLAGLSYEQYF	TGTGCCAGCAGTGATTTACTAGCGGGTCTCTCCTACGAGCAGTACTTC
TRBJ1-5	.	14	.	TRBV7-9	CASSFLTGNQPQHF	TGTGCCAGCAGCTTCCTAACAGGCAATCAGCCCCAGCATTTT
TRBJ2-5	once	14	.	TRBV7-9	CASSLGGGSETQYF	TGTGCCAGCAGCTTAGGTGGGGGCTCCGAGACCCAGTACTTC
TRBJ1-1	.	12	.	TRBV12-3/TRBV12-4	CASSLVSTEAFF	TGTGCCAGCAGTTTGGTGAGCACTGAAGCTTTCTTT
TRBJ2-7	.	14	.	TRBV19	CASSRAPLSGEQYF	TGTGCCAGTAGTAGGGCCCCCCTAAGTGGCGAGCAGTACTTC
TRBJ2-6	once	20	TRBD1	TRBV7-9	CASSGAPGGNIYSGANVLTF	TGTGCCAGCAGCGGGGCCCCAGGGGGCAATATTTACTCTGGGGCCAACGTCCTGACTTTC
TRBJ1-1	.	14	.	TRBV4-1	CASSHPTGNTEAFF	TGCGCCAGCAGCCACCCGACAGGGAACACTGAAGCTTTCTTT
TRBJ2-7	.	15	TRBD1	TRBV28	CASSLPGQGDYEQYF	TGTGCCAGCAGTTTACCCGGACAGGGGGACTACGAGCAGTACTTC
TRBJ2-2	.	13	.	TRBV28	CASRKTARRELFF	TGTGCCAGCAGGAAGACAGCGCGCCGGGAGCTGTTTTTT
TRBJ2-7	.	15	TRBD2	TRBV6-5	CASSHTGGAGGEQYF	TGTGCCAGCAGTCACACGGGGGGGGCTGGGGGCGAGCAGTACTTC
TRBJ2-7	once	16	TRBD2	TRBV13	CASSLHKREVSYEQYF	TGTGCCAGCAGCCTACACAAGCGGGAGGTATCCTACGAGCAGTACTTC
TRBJ2-3	.	15	TRBD2	TRBV5-5	CASSKLAGLADTQYF	TGTGCCAGCAGCAAACTAGCGGGTCTCGCAGATACGCAGTATTTT
TRBJ2-3	.	15	TRBD2	TRBV5-1	CASSVLAGGPDTQYF	TGCGCCAGCAGCGTACTAGCGGGAGGGCCCGATACGCAGTATTTT
TRBJ1-2	.	15	TRBD1	TRBV5-8	CASSSFQGAGYGYTF	TGTGCCAGCAGCAGTTTTCAGGGGGCGGGCTATGGCTACACCTTC
TRBJ1-3	.	15	TRBD1	TRBV5-6	CASRPGQGIRNTIYF	TGTGCCAGCAGACCCGGACAGGGCATAAGAAACACCATATATTTT
TRBJ2-2	.	14	.	TRBV28	CASSLQEYTGELFF	TGTGCCAGCAGTTTGCAGGAATACACCGGGGAGCTGTTTTTT
TRBJ2-2	.	16	TRBD2	TRBV5-1	CASSLGSGGNTGELFF	TGCGCCAGCAGCTTGGGTAGCGGGGGGAACACCGGGGAGCTGTTTTTT
TRBJ1-1	.	16	TRBD1	TRBV28	CASSSPSTGLGTEAFF	TGTGCCAGCAGTTCCCCCTCGACAGGGCTCGGGACTGAAGCTTTCTTT
TRBJ2-7	.	16	TRBD2	TRBV4-2	CASSQEATSGSYEQYF	TGTGCCAGCAGCCAAGAAGCGACTAGCGGATCCTACGAGCAGTACTTC
TRBJ2-7	.	13	TRBD2	TRBV15	CATSRVKRGEQYF	TGTGCCACCAGCAGAGTGAAGCGGGGCGAGCAGTACTTC
TRBJ1-2	.	13	.	TRBV27	CASSLDRDKDWTF	TGTGCCAGCAGTTTAGACCGGGACAAGGATTGGACCTTC
TRBJ2-1	once	13	TRBD2	TRBV7-3	CASSTLASNEQFF	TGTGCCAGCAGCACACTAGCGTCGAATGAGCAGTTCTTC
TRBJ1-5	.	14	.	TRBV19	CASRAVSGNQPQHF	TGTGCCAGTAGAGCTGTGTCCGGCAATCAGCCCCAGCATTTT
TRBJ1-5	.	14	TRBD1	TRBV27	CASSPGTVSQPQHF	TGTGCCAGCAGCCCTGGGACAGTTAGTCAGCCCCAGCATTTT
TRBJ1-2	.	16	TRBD1	TRBV28	CASSEISVGQGDGYTF	TGTGCCAGCAGCGAAATATCCGTCGGACAGGGGGATGGCTACACCTTC
TRBJ1-1	.	16	.	TRBV6-6	CASSRNLISESAEAFF	TGTGCCAGCAGTCGAAATTTAATAAGCGAGTCTGCTGAAGCTTTCTTT
TRBJ1-2	.	15	.	TRBV4-3	CASSQESRGEYGYTF	TGCGCCAGCAGCCAAGAAAGCAGGGGAGAATATGGCTACACCTTC